These T cell receptor beta chains were read from a single sample in a study of blood T cell repertoires in COVID-19. Profiled with immunoSEQ multiplex PCR; TCRdb holds only in-frame clones, not every one. Among nearly 350,000 clones listed, approximately 84% were seen once. Sequenced input: PBMCs or T cells enriched from blood (not recorded which). These receptors came from a woman in her twenties or thirties who had recovered from COVID-19. Each CDR3 is given with its conserved first and last residue. A D gene is named only where the DNA matches it firmly. Expanded clones get a size class; other rows say once, few or many, or leave the size out.

j_call clone_size v_call d_call cdr3_nt cdr3_aa
TRBJ1-5 - TRBV28 - TGTGCCAGCAGTTTAAATCCCGTGGGGGGTCAGCCCCAGCATTTT CASSLNPVGGQPQHF
TRBJ1-2 - TRBV27 TRBD1 TGTGCCAGCAGTTTATCGGGGACAGGGATTAACTATGGCTACACCTTC CASSLSGTGINYGYTF
TRBJ1-5 - TRBV30 - TGTGCCTGGGGTAGACAGCTTTATAGCAATCAGCCCCAGCATTTT CAWGRQLYSNQPQHF
TRBJ1-2 - TRBV19 TRBD1 TGTGCCAGTAGTATCCTCGACAGGGGAAGATACTATGGCTACACCTTC CASSILDRGRYYGYTF
TRBJ1-3 few TRBV28 - TGTGCCAGCACGGACAGTTCTGGAAACACCATATATTTT CASTDSSGNTIYF
TRBJ1-1 - TRBV5-1 - TGCGCCAGCAGCCCCCCCCGCAGGCGGGGAATGAACACTGAAGCTTTCTTT CASSPPRRRGMNTEAFF
TRBJ1-2 - TRBV3-1/TRBV3-2 - TGTGCCAGCAGCCCTTTTTCCCCGCGGCGCTACACCTTC CASSPFSPRRYTF
TRBJ2-1 - TRBV5-5 TRBD1 TGTGCCAGCAGCACGCCCGGGACAGGATACAATGAGCAGTTCTTC CASSTPGTGYNEQFF
TRBJ2-2 - TRBV28 - TGTGCCAGCGTTTTTCGGGGGGCGAAGGACACCGGGGAGCTGTTTTTT CASVFRGAKDTGELFF
TRBJ1-5 - TRBV18 - TGTGCCAGCTCACCACCCGGGGGGCTGGATAGCAATCAGCCCCAGCATTTT CASSPPGGLDSNQPQHF
TRBJ1-2 - TRBV29-1 - TGCAGCGTTTCCACGGGGGGTGACTATGGCTACACCTTC CSVSTGGDYGYTF
TRBJ1-6 - TRBV4-1 - TGCGCCAGCAGCCGCCCAGGACACGATAGCTCCTATAATTCACCCCTCCACTTT CASSRPGHDSSYNSPLHF
TRBJ1-1 - TRBV7-8 TRBD1 TGTGCCAGCAGCTTACGGGACAGGGGGGAGAGAGCTTTCTTT CASSLRDRGERAFF
TRBJ1-2 - TRBV27 - TGTGCCAGCAGTTTAACCAACAACAGGCTCTATGGCTACACCTTC CASSLTNNRLYGYTF
TRBJ1-1 - TRBV11-2 TRBD1 TGTGCCAGCAGCTCCCCCCCGGGACAGATAAACACTGAAGCTTTCTTT CASSSPPGQINTEAFF
TRBJ1-1 - TRBV7-9 - TGTGCCAGCGCCAGGCAGAACACTGAAGCTTTCTTT CASARQNTEAFF
TRBJ2-3 - TRBV11-2 - TGTGCCAGCAGCCCATGGACATTTAGCACAGATACGCAGTATTTT CASSPWTFSTDTQYF
TRBJ2-6 few TRBV3-1/TRBV3-2 TRBD1 TGTGCCAGCAGCCGAGGGACAGGGGGCTCTGGGGCCAACGTCCTGACTTTC CASSRGTGGSGANVLTF
TRBJ2-3 - TRBV10-3 TRBD2 TGTGCCATCAGTGACCGGGGACTAGCGGGGCACACAGATACGCAGTATTTT CAISDRGLAGHTDTQYF
TRBJ2-2 - TRBV30 - TGTGCCTGGAGTGTACTGGGGGCCGCCGGGGAGCTGTTTTTT CAWSVLGAAGELFF
TRBJ2-6 - TRBV18 TRBD1 TGTGCCAGCTCACAAGAGGGGGCGAGCTCTGGGGCCAACGTCCTGACTTTC CASSQEGASSGANVLTF
TRBJ1-2 - TRBV28 - TGTGCCAGCAGTTCCGTCGCGGAGTATGGCTACACCTTC CASSSVAEYGYTF
TRBJ1-2 - TRBV7-2 TRBD1 TGTGCCAGCAGCAAGGGGGGACAGGGACTACCGGGCTACACCTTC CASSKGGQGLPGYTF
TRBJ1-6 - TRBV5-5 - TGTGCCAGCAGCTATGAGGGGGGGCTAAGTTCACCCCTCCACTTT CASSYEGGLSSPLHF
TRBJ1-6 - TRBV9 TRBD1 TGTGCCAGCAGCCAGGGACAGGGGAGAAATTCACCCCTCCACTTT CASSQGQGRNSPLHF
TRBJ1-4 few TRBV7-2 - TGTGCCAGCAGCCCCAGGACACTTCCAACTAATGAAAAACTGTTTTTT CASSPRTLPTNEKLFF
TRBJ1-2 once TRBV4-3 TRBD1 TGCGCCAGCAGCCGAAATGCCGGCCAGGGGGAGTGGGGCTACACCTTC CASSRNAGQGEWGYTF
TRBJ2-7 - TRBV15 - TGTGCCACCAGCCGGGGACGGGTCGAAGGGGGCTACGAGCAGTACTTC CATSRGRVEGGYEQYF
TRBJ2-7 few TRBV19 - TGTGCCAGTAGTGCCCGACTAGGGCGCCACGAGCAGTACTTC CASSARLGRHEQYF
TRBJ1-1 - TRBV27 TRBD1 TGTGCCAGCAGGTACGGGACAGGGATCTCCTTGAACACTGAAGCTTTCTTT CASRYGTGISLNTEAFF
TRBJ2-2 - TRBV2 - TGTGCCAGCAGGCGAGGCGTACAGGGTGGGACCGGGGAGCTGTTTTTT CASRRGVQGGTGELFF
TRBJ1-5 - TRBV7-6 - TGTGCCAGCAGGAACCCTATGCAACGTGACATCAATCAGCCCCAGCATTTT CASRNPMQRDINQPQHF